What follows describes a single T cell receptor beta chain. Its antigen remains unidentified. The record originates from a study of CD8+ T cells in alopecia areata. This CDR3 has 15 residues. The ends were cut back, 6 bases at V and 1 base at J, with 15 bases in the middle. CDR1 and CDR2 (germline): MGHDK, SYGVNS. RNA extraction was followed by reverse transcription into cDNA, which acted as the sequencing template. Only in-frame clones appear in the TCRdb table, and some are missing; sequencing was by immunoSEQ multiplex PCR. The table shows some 20,000 clones, with roughly two thirds occurring only once. The study, taken as a whole, reports: The study found higher clonality in lesional than normal scalp, especially in alopecia totalis/universalis.

For five of the biomarker-study patients, the CD4+ cells were further sorted so as to obtain CD25+CD127- cells. Alopecia areata patients had lesional scalp punch biopsies and peripheral blood taken from them. The rearrangement joins TRBV25-1 to TRBJ1-1; D might be TRBD1 (5 bases). The sequenced material came from CD4+ Tregs sorted from blood. The receptor's source is a human donor with alopecia areata. CDR3 in amino acids: CASRDSGPRNTEAFF. The CDR3 nucleotides read TGTGCCAGCAGGGACTCGGGACCTCGGAACACTGAAGCTTTCTTT.